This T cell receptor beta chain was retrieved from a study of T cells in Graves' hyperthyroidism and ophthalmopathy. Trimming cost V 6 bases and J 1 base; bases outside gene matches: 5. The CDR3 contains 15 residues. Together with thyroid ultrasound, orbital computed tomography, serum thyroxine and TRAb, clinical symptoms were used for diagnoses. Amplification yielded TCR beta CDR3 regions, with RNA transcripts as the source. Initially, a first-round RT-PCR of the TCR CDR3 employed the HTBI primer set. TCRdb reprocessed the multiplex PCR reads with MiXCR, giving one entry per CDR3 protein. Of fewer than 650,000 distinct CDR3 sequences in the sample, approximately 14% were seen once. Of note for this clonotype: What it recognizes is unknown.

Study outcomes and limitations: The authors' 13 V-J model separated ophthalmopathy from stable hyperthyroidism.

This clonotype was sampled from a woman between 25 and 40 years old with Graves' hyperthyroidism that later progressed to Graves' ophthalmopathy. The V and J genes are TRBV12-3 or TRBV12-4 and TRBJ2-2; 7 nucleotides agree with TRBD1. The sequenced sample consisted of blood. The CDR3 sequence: CASRPGQLNTGELFF. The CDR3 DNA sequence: TGTGCCAGCAGACCGGGACAGCTGAACACCGGGGAGCTGTTTTTT.